This TCR beta chain is from a study of shared clonotypes between healthy human individuals. General study results and limits: Sampling involved blood alone; tissue repertoires likely differ. The genetic and exposure-history diversity represented was limited by few donors.

The J segment lost 6 bases and the V segment lost 4 bases, leaving 9 bases of the junction unmatched. The germline CDR1 and CDR2 sequences are GTSNPN and SVGIG (reference sequence). The CDR3 loop spans 13 amino acids. Method: immunoSEQ multiplex PCR; TCRdb's copy keeps in-frame clones and lacks some. The sample carries about 560,000 clones, around 77% recorded once. Donation came from healthy HIV-negative adults that had no recent acute infections or vaccinations. With regard to this clone: Its antigen is undetermined.

The receptor comes from a woman aged 40 to 50 in good health. Some clones in this sample may be carry-over from other donors' samples. V is TRBV30 and J is TRBJ2-7; 7 positions agree with TRBD1. The sample comprised PBMCs. The chain's CDR3 is CAWTNRGPREQYF. The CDR3, as DNA: TGTGCCTGGACCAACAGGGGTCCTCGCGAGCAGTACTTC. The variable domain in full, completed from reference TRBV30 and TRBJ2-7, reads SQTIHQWPATLVQPVGSPLSLECTVEGTSNPNLYWYRQAAGRGLQLLFYSVGIGQISSEVPQNLSASRPQDRQFILSSKKLLLSDSGFYLCAWTNRGPREQYFGPGTRLTVT.